Listed here are 29 T cell receptor beta chains from one sample, sequenced in a study of identical twins. TCRdb reanalysed the 5' RACE reads using MiXCR and keeps one entry per CDR3 protein. The data hold around 250,000 distinct CDR3 sequences, with approximately 8.6% observed a single time. These sequences were also reported in another study, on yellow fever vaccine responses in identical twins.

Input material: CD8+ T cells sorted from blood. These receptors all come from a woman aged 18-29 years in good health.

This clonotype was picked up a small number of times. The chain is built from TRBV6-1 and TRBJ2-3; D possibly matches TRBD1 or TRBD2 (7 bases each). V gave up 8 bases and J gave up 0 bases, with 12 bases separating them. CDR1 and CDR2 from the germline V gene are MNHNS and SASEGT. The CDR3 sequence is 14 residues long. CDR3 nucleotide sequence: TGTGCCAGCGCGGGGGACAGAAGCACAGATACGCAGTATTTT. Translation gives CASAGDRSTDTQYF.

This rearrangement joins TRBV27 to TRBJ2-7; 10 bases are shared with TRBD1. Germline lookup yields CDR1 MNHEY and CDR2 SMNVEV (reference sequence). The CDR3 is 14 residues long. Germline trimming cut 5 bases from V and 7 bases from J; bases unmatched to any gene: 8. The CDR3 is CASSIRDRGREQYF. The CDR3 nucleotides are TGTGCCAGCAGTATCCGGGACAGGGGTAGAGAGCAGTACTTC.

This clonotype occurred a few times. V usage is TRBV5-1 and J usage is TRBJ2-1; D is possibly TRBD1 (6 bases). The V end lost 4 bases, the J end lost 9 bases, and 14 bases lay between the germline ends. Germline CDR1 SGHRS, CDR2 YFSETQ. This CDR3 is 13 amino acids long. As DNA, the CDR3 is TGCGCCAGCAGCCCGACAGGTAGGGTTGAGCAGTTCTTC. Protein sequence: CASSPTGRVEQFF. Supplemented by reference TRBV5-1 and TRBJ2-1, the full variable domain reads KAGVTQTPRYLIKTRGQQVTLSCSPISGHRSVSWYQQTPGQGLQFLFEYFSETQRNKGNFPGRFSGRQFSNSRSEMNVSTLELGDSALYLCASSPTGRVEQFFGPGTRLTVL.

The V call is TRBV4-1, the J call TRBJ2-2; D ambiguous. This CDR3 has 15 residues. Germline V lookup: CDR1 MGHRA, CDR2 YSYEKL. With 4 bases removed from V and 5 bases from J, the gap between germline ends came to 14 bases. CDR3 nucleotide sequence: TGCGCCAGCAGCCTCAGAGCCCCGGGTACCGGGGAGCTGTTTTTT. It encodes CASSLRAPGTGELFF.

This chain links TRBV29-1 with TRBJ1-4; D is uncertain. CDR1 SQVTM and CDR2 ANQGSEA come from the germline V gene. Trimming left V 7 bases short and J 4 bases short, with 10 bases between. The CDR3 runs to 12 residues. In DNA, the CDR3 is TGCAGCGCCAGGAGCCTTAATGAAAAACTGTTTTTT. Protein: CSARSLNEKLFF.

This clonotype was counted only a few times. J is TRBJ2-7 and V is TRBV14; D not certain. The germline CDR1 and CDR2 sequences are SGHDN and FVKESK. The CDR3 is 16 amino acids. V was trimmed by 1 base and J by 0 bases, leaving 13 bases between them. CDR3 sequence (DNA): TGTGCCAGCAGCCAAGCCCGCAGCGCCAGCTCCTACGAGCAGTACTTC. Encoded protein: CASSQARSASSYEQYF.

This clonotype appeared many times. V usage is TRBV14 and J usage is TRBJ2-2; tentatively, D is TRBD1 (6 bases). The CDR3 length is 14 residues. V shed 7 bases and J shed 5 bases, with 14 bases lying between them. Germline V gene sequence: CDR1 SGHDN, CDR2 FVKESK. CDR3 sequence reads: CASNGRGYTGELFF. The CDR3 DNA is TGTGCCAGCAACGGCAGGGGTTATACCGGGGAGCTGTTTTTT.

This clonotype has a count of ten or more. The junction and the germline gene differ at one end; a read error may be behind it. The chain joins TRBV7-8 to TRBJ2-7; a weak D match, TRBD2 (6 bases). The CDR3 spans 15 residues. Germline loops: CDR1 SGHVS, CDR2 FQNEAQ. The CDR3: CVSRTTRGNSYEQYF. The CDR3 bases are TGTGTCAGCAGGACCACCCGCGGGAACTCCTACGAGCAGTACTTC.

This clonotype has a handful of counts. This chain uses TRBV9 with TRBJ2-7; 9 bases fit TRBD2. Germline loops: CDR1 SGDLS, CDR2 YYNGEE. The CDR3 extends over 16 amino acids. V lost 3 bases to trimming and J lost 4 bases; unmatched junction nucleotides: 11. CDR3 nucleotides: TGTGCCAGCAGCGACCACCTTCCTAGCGGGACTTACGAGCAGTACTTC. It is translated as CASSDHLPSGTYEQYF.

This chain uses TRBV4-1 with TRBJ2-7; 7 bases are a match to TRBD1. Trimming removed 0 bases from V and 4 bases from J; junction bases left unmatched: 3. In germline, CDR1 is MGHRA, CDR2 YSYEKL. CDR3 length: 14 residues. In DNA, the CDR3 is TGCGCCAGCAGCCAAGAGGACAGGAGTTACGAGCAGTACTTC. Translation gives CASSQEDRSYEQYF.

This clonotype was seen a handful of times. The chain is built from TRBV15 and TRBJ2-2; possibly TRBD1 for D (5 bases). The CDR3 is made up of 16 amino acids. CDR1 is LNHNV, CDR2 YYDKDF, per germline (reference sequence). V dropped 2 bases and J dropped 0 bases, with 10 bases sitting between them. CDR3 coding DNA: TGTGCCACCAGCAGACACCAGGGATCGAACACCGGGGAGCTGTTTTTT. Protein product: CATSRHQGSNTGELFF.

This clonotype was counted ten times or more. The chain employs TRBV28 and TRBJ2-1; 9 nucleotides match TRBD2. Trimming cost V 3 bases and J 9 bases; bases outside gene matches: 9. Germline V gene sequence: CDR1 MDHEN, CDR2 SYDVKM. CDR3 length: 15 residues. Here the CDR3 reads CASSLRSAGGGEQFF. Written as DNA, the CDR3 is TGTGCCAGCAGTTTGAGGTCGGCGGGAGGGGGTGAGCAGTTCTTC.

This clonotype was observed many times. This chain links TRBV4-3 with TRBJ2-6, with D possibly being TRBD2 (5 bases). The V end was cut by 0 bases, the J end by 2 bases, with 8 bases between. This CDR3 has 16 amino acids. Germline V lookup: CDR1 LGHNA, CDR2 YSLEER. CDR3 in DNA: TGCGCCAGCAGCCAAGATCGGGGTGCTGGGGCCAACGTCCTGACTTTC. It encodes CASSQDRGAGANVLTF.

This clonotype was seen more than once but under ten times. The chain employs TRBV7-6 and TRBJ2-3, with TRBD2 matching over 9 bases. Trimming removed 3 bases from V and 3 bases from J; junction bases left unmatched: 7. This CDR3 has 16 amino acids. Germline CDR1 and CDR2: SGHVS and FNYEAQ. CDR3 DNA sequence: TGTGCCAGCAGCTTTAAGCTAGCGGGACTTACAGATACGCAGTATTTT. Translating gives CASSFKLAGLTDTQYF.

The CDR3 loop reads CSARDLSGPTYNEQFF. CDR3 DNA: TGCAGTGCTAGAGATCTGTCCGGGCCCACCTACAATGAGCAGTTCTTC. This sequence joins TRBV20-1 and TRBJ2-1, with D unclear. V was shortened by 0 bases and J by 2 bases, with 14 bases between the two germline ends. The CDR3 length is 16 residues. Germline values: CDR1 DFQATT, CDR2 SNEGSKA (reference sequence).

This clonotype has a handful of counts. The J gene is TRBJ2-2, the V gene TRBV2; a possible D gene is TRBD2 (6 bases). This CDR3 contains 16 residues. V was shortened by 3 bases and J by 3 bases, with 14 bases between the two germline ends. Germline V gene lookup returns CDR1 SNHLY and CDR2 FYNNEI. The CDR3 nucleotides are TGTGCCAGCAGTGATAGATGGCGGGGAGACACCGGGGAGCTGTTTTTT. It codes for CASSDRWRGDTGELFF.

This clonotype turned up a few times. The rearrangement links TRBV3-1 to TRBJ1-2; D possibly corresponds to TRBD1 (6 bases). The CDR3 contains 12 residues. Germline V CDR1 and CDR2: LGHDT, YNNKEL (reference sequence). The ends were cut back, 7 bases at V and 6 bases at J, with 12 bases in the middle. The CDR3 is CASTGQGDGYTF. The CDR3 DNA reads as TGTGCCAGCACGGGACAAGGCGATGGCTACACCTTC. The variable domain in full, with the rest retrieved from reference TRBV3-1 and TRBJ1-2, is DTAVSQTPKYLVTQMGNDKSIKCEQNLGHDTMYWYKQDSKKFLKIMFSYNNKELIINETVPNRFSPKSPDKAHLNLHINSLELGDSAVYFCASTGQGDGYTFGSGTRLTVV.

This chain connects TRBV12-3 or TRBV12-4 to TRBJ2-1; D gene uncertain. V lost 6 bases and J lost 2, with 14 bases in between. The CDR3 has 15 residues. Here the CDR3 reads CASSVEGATYNEQFF. In nucleotides, the CDR3 is TGTGCCAGCAGCGTCGAAGGTGCTACCTACAATGAGCAGTTCTTC.

The chain links TRBV25-1 to TRBJ2-5, with D tentatively TRBD2 (6 bases). Germline lookup yields CDR1 MGHDK and CDR2 SYGVNS. V was pared by 5 bases and J by 4 bases, with 14 bases between. The CDR3 covers 14 residues. The CDR3 region is CASSWGGGTETQYF. The CDR3 DNA sequence: TGTGCCAGCAGTTGGGGTGGAGGGACAGAGACCCAGTACTTC.

DNA of the CDR3: TGCGCCAGCAGCCAAGATCGGGGGTTAGTCGACGAGCAGTACTTC. Amino acids: CASSQDRGLVDEQYF. The genes are TRBV4-3 and TRBJ2-7; D is possibly TRBD2 (6 bases). V gave up 0 bases and J gave up 5 bases, with 14 bases separating them. The CDR3 sequence is 15 residues long. Germline loops: CDR1 LGHNA, CDR2 YSLEER.

This clonotype was picked up a small number of times. The chain combines TRBV5-4 with TRBJ2-1; a weak D match, TRBD2 (6 bases). V lost 4 bases, J lost 4 bases, and 15 bases lay in between. CDR1 and CDR2 from the germline V gene are SGHNT and YYREEE (reference sequence). This CDR3 has 15 amino acids. The chain's CDR3 is CASSPLAGTYNEQFF. For the CDR3, the DNA is TGTGCCAGCAGCCCTCTCGCGGGAACTTACAATGAGCAGTTCTTC.

A single count supports this clonotype. The J gene is TRBJ1-5, the V gene TRBV6-1; D perhaps matches TRBD1 (6 bases). This CDR3 comprises 15 residues. Trimming took off 1 base at V and 1 base at J, with 8 bases between the two ends. CDR1 MNHNS and CDR2 SASEGT come from the germline V gene. The DNA of the CDR3 is TGTGCCAGCAGTGAAGGGACAGAAAGCAATCAGCCCCAGCATTTT. Translation: CASSEGTESNQPQHF.

CDR3 sequence (DNA): TGTGCCAGCAGGCGCCGTGGATTAGGGGGCCAAGAGACCCAGTACTTC. Translating gives CASRRRGLGGQETQYF. The chain employs TRBV28 and TRBJ2-5; possibly TRBD1 for D (6 bases). CDR3 size: 16 residues. V was cut by 6 bases and J by 1 base, with 18 bases left in between. CDR1 and CDR2 from the germline V gene are MDHEN and SYDVKM.

This clonotype has only a few counts. CDR3 DNA sequence: TGCGCCAGCAGCCCTGGACAGTATGGCTACACCTTC. Translating it yields CASSPGQYGYTF. The chain uses TRBV5-1 and TRBJ1-2, with D maybe TRBD1 (6 bases). The CDR3 is 12 amino acids. V lost 4 bases, J lost 5 bases, and 9 bases lay in between. Germline loops: CDR1 SGHRS, CDR2 YFSETQ.

This clonotype was observed a few times. The chain combines TRBV25-1 with TRBJ1-4, with D unclear. Trimming cost V 1 base and J 6 bases, with 9 bases left between them. The germline CDR1 and CDR2 sequences are MGHDK and SYGVNS. The CDR3 covers 14 residues. The CDR3 loop reads CASSEWNRDEKLFF. CDR3 sequence (DNA): TGTGCCAGCAGTGAATGGAACAGAGATGAAAAACTGTTTTTT.

The chain combines TRBV7-6 with TRBJ2-5, with TRBD2 identical over 7 bases. The V segment lost 2 bases and the J segment 6 bases; nucleotides outside the gene matches: 24. Germline-derived CDR1 and CDR2 are SGHVS and FNYEAQ. The CDR3 runs 20 residues. For the CDR3, the DNA is TGTGCCAGCAGCTTAATTAGGCCTTTGGGGGGGGACCCGGCAAAAAAGACCCAGTACTTC. Its protein is CASSLIRPLGGDPAKKTQYF.

The chain couples TRBV20-1 to TRBJ1-1; D uncertain. The germline CDR1 and CDR2 sequences are DFQATT and SNEGSKA (reference sequence). The V end was cut by 5 bases, the J end by 0 bases, with 16 bases between. This CDR3 has 15 residues. CDR3 in DNA: TGCAGTGCTGCCCGGCCAGGTACCATGAACACTGAAGCTTTCTTT. Its protein product is CSAARPGTMNTEAFF.

The CDR3 DNA is TGTGCCACCTTCCCCGGGACAGGGATTATTCCTCCCGGACCTAGCAATCAGCCCCAGCATTTT. This sequence encodes CATFPGTGIIPPGPSNQPQHF. This chain connects TRBV28 to TRBJ1-5; 9 bases match TRBD1. From germline, CDR1 is MDHEN and CDR2 SYDVKM. This CDR3 region has 21 residues. The V segment lost 10 bases and the J segment 0 bases; nucleotides outside the gene matches: 25. The whole variable domain, remainder taken from reference TRBV28 and TRBJ1-5, is DVKVTQSSRYLVKRTGEKVFLECVQDMDHENMFWYRQDPGLGLRLIYFSYDVKMKEKGDIPEGYSVSREKKERFSLILESASTNQTSMYLCATFPGTGIIPPGPSNQPQHFGDGTRLSIL.

This clonotype was recorded many times. The chain employs TRBV5-1 and TRBJ1-1; 7 nucleotides align to TRBD1. Germline-derived CDR1 and CDR2 are SGHRS and YFSETQ. The CDR3 has 15 amino acids. The junction had 5 bases not matched to a gene; V was cut back by 0 bases and J by 3 bases. DNA of the CDR3: TGCGCCAGCAGCTTGGAGGGGGCGAGATACACTGAAGCTTTCTTT. It codes for CASSLEGARYTEAFF.